These 21 T cell receptor beta chains share one sample of origin, sequenced in a study of blood T cell repertoires in COVID-19. Clones were read by immunoSEQ multiplex PCR, and TCRdb kept only the in-frame ones, dropping some. Of 200,000 to 250,000 clones listed, roughly 85% are singletons. Sample: peripheral blood. The receptors here all came from a young woman with acute or convalescent COVID-19.

This chain uses TRBV6-2 or TRBV6-3 with TRBJ2-1; 7 nucleotides line up with TRBD2. The germline gives CDR1 MNHEY, CDR2 SVGEGT. CDR3 size: 19 residues. Losses at the gene ends were 2 bases for V and 7 bases for J; bases not matched to a gene: 20. CDR3 residues: CASSYLRSTLTGSGNEQFF. The CDR3, as DNA: TGTGCCAGCAGTTACCTGAGAAGTACGCTGACCGGTAGCGGGAATGAGCAGTTCTTC.

V is TRBV7-9 and J is TRBJ1-1; tentatively, D is TRBD1 (6 bases). This CDR3 spans 15 amino acids. V lost 3 bases, J lost 6 bases, and 17 bases lay in between. The germline V gene encodes CDR1 SEHNR and CDR2 FQNEAQ (reference sequence). Written as DNA, the CDR3 is TGTGCCAGCAGCTTCCCCGGGGCGGGGGGCGCTGAAGCTTTCTTT. Protein product: CASSFPGAGGAEAFF.

In this sample, this clone turned up once. V gene TRBV3-1 (or the pseudogene TRBV3-2) combines with J gene TRBJ1-2; 9 nucleotides match TRBD1. Germline-derived CDR1 and CDR2 are LGHDT and YNNKEL (reference sequence). J gave up 6 bases and V 0 bases, and 2 bases lay outside the gene matches. The CDR3 covers 14 residues. The CDR3 reads CASSQDYRGHGYTF. CDR3 nucleotide sequence: TGTGCCAGCAGCCAAGATTACAGGGGGCATGGCTACACCTTC.

This rearrangement joins TRBV5-1 to TRBJ2-7; 10 bases are shared with TRBD2. Trimming cost V 0 bases and J 2 bases; bases outside gene matches: 5. Germline-derived CDR1 and CDR2 are SGHRS and YFSETQ. The length of the CDR3 is 16 residues. CDR3 sequence reads: CASSLALAGKTYEQYF. CDR3 nucleotides: TGCGCCAGCAGCTTGGCACTAGCGGGGAAGACCTACGAGCAGTACTTC.

This chain joins TRBV19 and TRBJ1-6; 7 bases line up with TRBD1. The V segment lost 3 bases and the J segment 4 bases; nucleotides outside the gene matches: 3. The CDR3 consists of 15 residues. Germline values: CDR1 LNHDA, CDR2 SQIVND (reference sequence). The CDR3, as DNA: TGTGCCAGTAGTATTTCGGGACAGTATAATTCACCCCTCCACTTT. Translated: CASSISGQYNSPLHF.

The chain combines TRBV30 with TRBJ1-4; the D gene is possibly TRBD1 (5 bases). V was trimmed by 2 bases and J by 8 bases, leaving 18 bases between them. The V gene's germline CDR1 is GTSNPN and CDR2 SVGIG (reference sequence). CDR3 length: 15 amino acids. CDR3 residues: CAWSPAGGFMEKLFF. The CDR3 nucleotides read TGTGCCTGGAGTCCCGCGGGGGGGTTCATGGAAAAACTGTTTTTT.

The chain couples TRBV6-6 to TRBJ2-3; 10 nucleotides align to TRBD2. The CDR3 is 12 residues long. The V gene end was trimmed by 6 bases and the J gene end by 10 bases; junction bases not matched to a gene: 4. Germline CDR1 and CDR2: MNHNY and SVGAGI (reference sequence). The CDR3, as DNA: TGTGCCAGCAGACCTAGCGGGAGCGCGCAGTATTTT. Translation gives CASRPSGSAQYF.

The rearrangement links TRBV10-3 to TRBJ1-5; 9 positions match TRBD1. Trimming removed 4 bases from V and 7 bases from J; junction bases left unmatched: 2. The CDR3 spans 13 residues. The germline gives CDR1 ENHRY, CDR2 SYGVKD. The CDR3: CAISAGQGQPQHF. In DNA, the CDR3 is TGTGCCATCAGTGCGGGACAGGGCCAGCCCCAGCATTTT.

The rearrangement links TRBV5-1 to TRBJ2-2, with 10 positions matching TRBD1. V trimming: 3 bases; J trimming: 5 bases; junction bases outside the gene matches: 7. The CDR3 covers 16 residues. Per germline, CDR1 SGHRS and CDR2 YFSETQ. The CDR3 DNA reads as TGCGCCAGCAGCTATTCCGGGACAGGGGTTACCGGGGAGCTGTTTTTT. Protein sequence: CASSYSGTGVTGELFF. Drawing the rest from reference TRBV5-1 and TRBJ2-2, the complete variable domain is KAGVTQTPRYLIKTRGQQVTLSCSPISGHRSVSWYQQTPGQGLQFLFEYFSETQRNKGNFPGRFSGRQFSNSRSEMNVSTLELGDSALYLCASSYSGTGVTGELFFGEGSRLTVL.

V and J are TRBV27 and TRBJ1-1; a weak D match, TRBD1 (6 bases). Trimming removed 8 bases at V and 0 bases at J, with 7 bases between. Germline values: CDR1 MNHEY, CDR2 SMNVEV (reference sequence). This CDR3 region has 12 residues. The CDR3 sequence: CASQGMNTEAFF. The CDR3 region has the DNA TGTGCCAGCCAGGGGATGAACACTGAAGCTTTCTTT.

The chain has TRBV9 and TRBJ2-1; 9 bases map to TRBD2. CDR1 and CDR2 (germline): SGDLS, YYNGEE. The CDR3 covers 13 residues. Losses at the gene ends were 0 bases for V and 14 bases for J; bases not matched to a gene: 6. The CDR3 loop is CASSVGAGGGEFF. In DNA form, the CDR3 reads TGTGCCAGCAGCGTAGGTGCGGGAGGGGGAGAGTTCTTC.

The chain uses TRBV6-4 and TRBJ1-6; TRBD1 agrees at 7 bases. V lost 6 bases and J lost 5; bases outside the gene matches: 4. This CDR3 region has 14 residues. CDR1 and CDR2 from the germline V gene are MRHNA and SNTAGT. Here the CDR3 DNA reads TGTGCCAGCAGCGCCGGGACAGATAATTCACCCCTCCACTTT. Amino acid sequence: CASSAGTDNSPLHF.

The chain links TRBV7-2 to TRBJ2-2, with a tentative D call TRBD1 (5 bases). Per germline, CDR1 SGHTA and CDR2 FQGNSA. V dropped 4 bases and J dropped 4 bases, with 13 bases sitting between them. The CDR3 contains 15 residues. The CDR3 nucleotides read TGTGCCAGCAGCTACCGACAGATAGGCACCGGGGAGCTGTTTTTT. Its translation: CASSYRQIGTGELFF. The full variable domain, completed using reference TRBV7-2 and TRBJ2-2, is GAGVSQSPSNKVTEKGKDVELRCDPISGHTALYWYRQSLGQGLEFLIYFQGNSAPDKSGLPSDRFSAERTGGSVSTLTIQRTQQEDSAVYLCASSYRQIGTGELFFGEGSRLTVL.

The chain has TRBV5-8 and TRBJ2-7, with 9 bases lining up with TRBD2. CDR3 size: 15 residues. Germline assignment: CDR1 SGHTS and CDR2 YDEGEE. V was clipped by 4 bases and J by 4 bases; unmatched bases: 9. In nucleotides, the CDR3 is TGTGCCAGCAGCCTACGGGGACTAGCTGCGTACGAGCAGTACTTC. This codes for CASSLRGLAAYEQYF.

The CDR3 DNA is TGTGCCAGCAGCTCGAGCGGGAGCGCAGATACGCAGTATTTT. This gives the protein CASSSSGSADTQYF. The gene calls are TRBV5-6 and TRBJ2-3, with 8 positions matching TRBD2. The CDR3 sequence is 14 residues long. Trimming cost V 3 bases and J 4 bases; bases outside gene matches: 4. Looked up from germline, CDR1 is SGHDT and CDR2 is YYEEEE. The full variable domain, rest sourced from reference TRBV5-6 and TRBJ2-3, is DAGVTQSPTHLIKTRGQQVTLRCSPKSGHDTVSWYQQALGQGPQFIFQYYEEEERQRGNFPDRFSGHQFPNYSSELNVNALLLGDSALYLCASSSSGSADTQYFGPGTRLTVL.

This clone has only a few counts. The V gene is TRBV6-5, the J gene TRBJ1-6; possible D gene TRBD1, 5 bases. Trimming removed 2 bases from V and 6 bases from J, with 14 bases in between. The CDR3 has 16 amino acids. Germline V gene data show CDR1 as MNHEY and CDR2 as SVGAGI. As DNA, the CDR3 is TGTGCCAGCAGTTACGGAGACAGCCTCTTTAATTCACCCCTCCACTTT. Translated: CASSYGDSLFNSPLHF.

V gene TRBV18 combines with J gene TRBJ2-7, with 12 bases aligning to TRBD1. The CDR3 consists of 14 residues. CDR1 is KGHSH and CDR2 is LQKENI in the germline V gene. The V and J ends lost 2 bases and 5 bases, in that order; junction bases with no gene match: 1. The chain's CDR3 is CASSPGTGGNEQYF. CDR3 in DNA: TGTGCCAGCTCACCAGGGACAGGGGGCAACGAGCAGTACTTC.

The J gene is TRBJ2-3, the V gene TRBV5-1; TRBD1 matches 10 bases. V was pared by 3 bases and J by 3 bases, with 4 bases of the junction left unmatched. Germline V lookup: CDR1 SGHRS, CDR2 YFSETQ. The CDR3 spans 15 residues. CDR3 amino acids: CASSSGTGDTDTQYF. For the CDR3, the DNA is TGCGCCAGCAGCTCCGGGACAGGGGATACAGATACGCAGTATTTT.

The chain joins TRBV7-9 to TRBJ2-2, with unresolved D. The CDR3 has 13 amino acids. Germline-derived CDR1 and CDR2 are SEHNR and FQNEAQ (reference sequence). Trimming pared 5 bases from V and 5 bases from J, leaving 9 bases between. This chain's CDR3 is CASSPRLTGELFF. Here the CDR3 DNA reads TGTGCCAGCAGCCCCCGTCTTACCGGGGAGCTGTTTTTT.

The genes are TRBV11-2 and TRBJ2-3; 10 positions match TRBD2. CDR3 length: 14 amino acids. In germline, CDR1 is SGHAT, CDR2 FQNNGV. V lost 10 bases and J lost 4; bases outside the gene matches: 8. CDR3: CATTLAGGPDTQYF. CDR3 sequence (DNA): TGTGCCACAACATTAGCGGGAGGCCCAGATACGCAGTATTTT.

The genes are TRBV9 and TRBJ2-7; weak D call: TRBD2 (5 bases). Germline values: CDR1 SGDLS, CDR2 YYNGEE. V lost 4 bases and J lost 0, with 8 bases in between. This CDR3 has 13 residues. In DNA form, the CDR3 reads TGTGCCAGCAGCTCGGGGAACTCCTACGAGCAGTACTTC. Its protein product is CASSSGNSYEQYF.